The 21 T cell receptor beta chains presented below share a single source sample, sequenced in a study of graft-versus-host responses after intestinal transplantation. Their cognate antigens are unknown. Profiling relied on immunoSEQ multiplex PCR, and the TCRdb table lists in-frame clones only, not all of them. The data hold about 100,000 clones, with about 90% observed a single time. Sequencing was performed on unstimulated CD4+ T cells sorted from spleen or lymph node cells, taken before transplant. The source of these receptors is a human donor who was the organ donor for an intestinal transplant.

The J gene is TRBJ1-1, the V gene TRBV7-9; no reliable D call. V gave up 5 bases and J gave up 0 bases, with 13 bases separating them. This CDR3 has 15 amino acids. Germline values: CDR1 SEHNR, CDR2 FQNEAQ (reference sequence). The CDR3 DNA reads TGTGCCAGCAGCCTCGGGCAGTTTTTGAACACTGAAGCTTTCTTT. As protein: CASSLGQFLNTEAFF.

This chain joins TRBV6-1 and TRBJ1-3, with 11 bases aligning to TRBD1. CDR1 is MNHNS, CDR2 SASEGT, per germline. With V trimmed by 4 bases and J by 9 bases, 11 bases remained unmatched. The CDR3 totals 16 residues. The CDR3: CASSGDGTGGLGTIYF. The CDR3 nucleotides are TGTGCCAGCAGTGGTGACGGGACAGGGGGTTTAGGCACCATATATTTT.

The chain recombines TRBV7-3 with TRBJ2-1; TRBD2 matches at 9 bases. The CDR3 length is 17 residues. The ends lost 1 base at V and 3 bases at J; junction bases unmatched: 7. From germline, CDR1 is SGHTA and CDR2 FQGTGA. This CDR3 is CASSLMGLAGSYNEQFF. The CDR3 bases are TGTGCCAGCAGCTTAATGGGGCTAGCGGGGAGCTACAATGAGCAGTTCTTC. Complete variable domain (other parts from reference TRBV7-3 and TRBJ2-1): GAGVSQTPSNKVTEKGKYVELRCDPISGHTALYWYRQSLGQGPEFLIYFQGTGAADDSGLPNDRFFAVRPEGSVSTLKIQRTERGDSAVYLCASSLMGLAGSYNEQFFGPGTRLTVL.

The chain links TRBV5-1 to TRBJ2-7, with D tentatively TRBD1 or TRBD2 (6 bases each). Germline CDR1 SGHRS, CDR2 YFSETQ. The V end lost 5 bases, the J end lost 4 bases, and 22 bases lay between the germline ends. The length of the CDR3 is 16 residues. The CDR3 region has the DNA TGCGCCAGCAGAACGACAGGCGGGATGGGGGCTTACGAGCAGTACTTC. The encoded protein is CASRTTGGMGAYEQYF.

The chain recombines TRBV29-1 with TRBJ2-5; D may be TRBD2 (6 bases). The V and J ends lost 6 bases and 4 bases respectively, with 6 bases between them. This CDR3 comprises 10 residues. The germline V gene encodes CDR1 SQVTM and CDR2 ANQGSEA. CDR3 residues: CSVGGETQYF. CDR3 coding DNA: TGCAGCGTCGGGGGAGAGACCCAGTACTTC.

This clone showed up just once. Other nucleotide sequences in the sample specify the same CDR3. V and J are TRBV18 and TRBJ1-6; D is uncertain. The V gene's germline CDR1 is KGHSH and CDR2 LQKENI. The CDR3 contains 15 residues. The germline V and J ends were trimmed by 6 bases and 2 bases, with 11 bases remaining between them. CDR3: CASSLGSTYNSPLHF. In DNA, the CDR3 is TGTGCCAGCTCCCTCGGGAGTACCTATAATTCACCCCTCCACTTT.

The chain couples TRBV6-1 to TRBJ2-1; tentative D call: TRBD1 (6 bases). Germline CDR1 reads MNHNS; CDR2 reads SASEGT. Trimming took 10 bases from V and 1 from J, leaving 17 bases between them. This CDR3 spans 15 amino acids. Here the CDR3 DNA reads TGTGCCACACTCTGGGGGCAGGGGTCCTACAATGAGCAGTTCTTC. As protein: CATLWGQGSYNEQFF.

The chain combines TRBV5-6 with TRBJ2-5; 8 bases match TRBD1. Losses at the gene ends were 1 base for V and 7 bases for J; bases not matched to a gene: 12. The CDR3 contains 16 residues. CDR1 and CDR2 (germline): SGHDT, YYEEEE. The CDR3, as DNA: TGTGCCAGCAGCTTGTACGGACAGGGCGAATTGGGGACCCAGTACTTC. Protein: CASSLYGQGELGTQYF.

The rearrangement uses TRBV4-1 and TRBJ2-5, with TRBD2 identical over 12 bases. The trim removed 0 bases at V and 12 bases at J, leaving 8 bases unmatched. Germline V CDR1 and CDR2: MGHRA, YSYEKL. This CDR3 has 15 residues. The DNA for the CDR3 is TGCGCCAGCAGCCAAGATATTTCTCGGACTAGCGGGGAGTACTTC. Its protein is CASSQDISRTSGEYF.

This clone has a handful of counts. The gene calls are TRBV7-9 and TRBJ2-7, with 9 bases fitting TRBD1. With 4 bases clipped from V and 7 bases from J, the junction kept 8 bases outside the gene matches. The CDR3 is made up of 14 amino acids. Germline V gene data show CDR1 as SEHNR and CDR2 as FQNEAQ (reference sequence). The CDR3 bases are TGTGCCAGCAGCTGGGGACAGGGCACTGGAGAGCAGTACTTC. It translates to CASSWGQGTGEQYF.

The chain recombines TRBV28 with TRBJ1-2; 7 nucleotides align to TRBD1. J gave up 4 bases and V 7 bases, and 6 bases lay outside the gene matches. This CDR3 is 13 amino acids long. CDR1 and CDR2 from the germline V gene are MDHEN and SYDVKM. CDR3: CASKTGAGYGYTF. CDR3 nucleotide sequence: TGTGCCAGCAAAACAGGGGCCGGCTATGGCTACACCTTC.

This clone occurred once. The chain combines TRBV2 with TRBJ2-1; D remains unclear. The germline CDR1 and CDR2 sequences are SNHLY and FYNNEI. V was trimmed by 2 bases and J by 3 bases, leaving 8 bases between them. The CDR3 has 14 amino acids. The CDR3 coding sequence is TGTGCCAGCAGTGAAACACGGGTCTACAATGAGCAGTTCTTC. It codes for CASSETRVYNEQFF. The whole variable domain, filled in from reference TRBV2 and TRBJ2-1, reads EPEVTQTPSHQVTQMGQEVILRCVPISNHLYFYWYRQILGQKVEFLVSFYNNEISEKSEIFDDQFSVERPDGSNFTLKIRSTKLEDSAMYFCASSETRVYNEQFFGPGTRLTVL.

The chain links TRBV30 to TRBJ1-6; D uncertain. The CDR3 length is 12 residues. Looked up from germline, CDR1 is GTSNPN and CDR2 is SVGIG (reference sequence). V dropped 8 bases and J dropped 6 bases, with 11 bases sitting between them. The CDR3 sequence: CAGRIGNSPLHF. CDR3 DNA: TGTGCCGGAAGAATTGGTAATTCACCCCTCCACTTT.

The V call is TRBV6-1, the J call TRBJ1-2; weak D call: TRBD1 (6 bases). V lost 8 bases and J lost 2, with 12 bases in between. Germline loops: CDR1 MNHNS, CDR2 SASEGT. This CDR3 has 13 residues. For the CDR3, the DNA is TGTGCCAGCGTTGTAGGGGGGAACTATGGCTACACCTTC. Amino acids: CASVVGGNYGYTF.

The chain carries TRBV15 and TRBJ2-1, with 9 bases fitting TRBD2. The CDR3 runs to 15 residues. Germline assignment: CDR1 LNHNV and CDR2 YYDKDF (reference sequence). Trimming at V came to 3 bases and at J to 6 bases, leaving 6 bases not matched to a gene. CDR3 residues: CATSSTLAGPNEQFF. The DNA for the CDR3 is TGTGCCACCAGCAGTACTCTAGCGGGGCCCAATGAGCAGTTCTTC.

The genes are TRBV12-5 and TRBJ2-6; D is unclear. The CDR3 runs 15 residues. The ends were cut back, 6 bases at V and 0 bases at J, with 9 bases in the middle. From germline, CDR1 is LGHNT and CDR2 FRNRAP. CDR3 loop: CASGRDFSGANVLTF. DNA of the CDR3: TGTGCTAGTGGGCGTGACTTCTCTGGGGCCAACGTCCTGACTTTC.

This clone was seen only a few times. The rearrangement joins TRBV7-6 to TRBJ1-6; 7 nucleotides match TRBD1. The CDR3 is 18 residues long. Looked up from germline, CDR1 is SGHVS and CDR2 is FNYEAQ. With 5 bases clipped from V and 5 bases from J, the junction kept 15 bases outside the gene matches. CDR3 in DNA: TGTGCCAGCAGCATCGAGCAGGGCCCGGGACAGCATAATTCACCCCTCCACTTT. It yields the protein CASSIEQGPGQHNSPLHF.

In DNA, the CDR3 is TGTGCCAGCAGTTTATGGGGGGCCCGAGAGACCCAGTACTTC. It encodes CASSLWGARETQYF. V is TRBV28 and J is TRBJ2-5; the D gene is possibly TRBD1 (6 bases). The CDR3 extends over 14 amino acids. Trimming took off 0 bases at V and 4 bases at J, with 9 bases between the two ends. The germline V gene encodes CDR1 MDHEN and CDR2 SYDVKM.

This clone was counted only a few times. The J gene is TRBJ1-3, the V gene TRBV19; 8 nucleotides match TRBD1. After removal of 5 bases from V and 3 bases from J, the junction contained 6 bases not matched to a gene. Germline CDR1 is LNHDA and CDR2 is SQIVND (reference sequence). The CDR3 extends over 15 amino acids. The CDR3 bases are TGTGCCAGTAGTGGCGGGACAGGACGTGGAAACACCATATATTTT. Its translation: CASSGGTGRGNTIYF.

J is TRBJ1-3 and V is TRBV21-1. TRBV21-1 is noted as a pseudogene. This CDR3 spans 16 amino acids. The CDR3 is CYVGQGKPSSGNTIYF. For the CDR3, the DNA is TGTTACGTAGGCCAAGGGAAACCTAGCTCTGGAAACACCATATATTTT.

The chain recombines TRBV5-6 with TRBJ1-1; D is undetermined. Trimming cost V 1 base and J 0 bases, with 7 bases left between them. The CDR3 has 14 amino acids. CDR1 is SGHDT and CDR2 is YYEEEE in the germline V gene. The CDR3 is CASSLLSLNTEAFF. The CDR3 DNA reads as TGTGCCAGCAGCTTGCTGAGCCTGAACACTGAAGCTTTCTTT.